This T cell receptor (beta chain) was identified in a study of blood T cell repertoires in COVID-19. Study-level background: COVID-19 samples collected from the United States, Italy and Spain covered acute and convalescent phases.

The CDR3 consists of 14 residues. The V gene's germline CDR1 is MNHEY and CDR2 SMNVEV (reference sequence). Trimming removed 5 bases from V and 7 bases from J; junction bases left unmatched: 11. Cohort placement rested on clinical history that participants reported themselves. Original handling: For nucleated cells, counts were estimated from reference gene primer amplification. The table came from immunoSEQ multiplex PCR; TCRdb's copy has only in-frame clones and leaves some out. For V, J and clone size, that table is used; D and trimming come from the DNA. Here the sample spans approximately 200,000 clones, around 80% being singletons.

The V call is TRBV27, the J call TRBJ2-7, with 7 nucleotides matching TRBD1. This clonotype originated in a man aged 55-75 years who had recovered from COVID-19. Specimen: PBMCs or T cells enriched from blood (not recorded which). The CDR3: CASSPGQVLREQYF. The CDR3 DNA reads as TGTGCCAGCAGTCCCGGACAGGTCCTTAGGGAGCAGTACTTC.